The rows below give T cell receptor beta chains drawn from one sample of a study of OX40 agonist ivuxolimab in advanced cancers. Data came from immunoSEQ multiplex PCR; TCRdb stores just in-frame clones and leaves some out. The repertoire holds approximately 30,000 clones, with roughly 80% as singletons. The sample was CD4+ or CD8+ T cells sorted from blood, taken in a trial of the OX40 agonist ivuxolimab. The source of these receptors is an adult with an advanced solid tumor such as melanoma, head and neck, liver or kidney cancer. Each CDR3 is given without its conserved first and last residue. The order of the fields is CDR3 length, J gene, V gene, CDR3 protein.

>14|TRBJ2-3|TRBV10-1
ASSGNRQGGTDTQY
>14|TRBJ2-1|TRBV9
ASSVAAGGVYNEQF
>14|TRBJ2-5|TRBV5-5
ASSKTIAGGQETQY
>11|TRBJ2-7|TRBV28
ASSFPGGYEQY
>11|TRBJ2-7|TRBV30
AWSVGTGYEQY
>13|TRBJ2-1|TRBV19
ASSLDNQGNYEQF
>15|TRBJ1-4|TRBV10-3
AISAGGAVIANEKLF
>12|TRBJ2-2|TRBV18
ASSPETYTGELF
>12|TRBJ1-5|TRBV29-1
SVQDTSSNQPQH
>14|TRBJ1-4|TRBV28
ASSLPATSTNEKLF
>11|TRBJ2-7|TRBV19
ASSIATGYEQY
>13|TRBJ1-3|TRBV4-1
ASSQGDGSGNTIY
>13|TRBJ2-7|TRBV4-1
ASSPEPRGTYEQY
>12|TRBJ2-1|TRBV19
ASRHTGVYNEQF
>13|-|TRBV7-6
ASSLAGGSFYEQY
>15|TRBJ2-5|TRBV23-1
ASSQRWRRRVGETQY
>15|TRBJ1-2|TRBV28
ASTQNRRAPGALLYT
>12|TRBJ1-5|TRBV6-6
ASSPARSNQPQH
>11|TRBJ2-4|TRBV6-6
ASSYSTMDIQY
>14|TRBJ1-6|TRBV7-9
ASSLGGQGDNSPLH
>11|TRBJ2-7|TRBV7-3
ASSSWVGEEQY
>12|TRBJ2-7|TRBV7-9
ASRKTGTSYEQY
>11|TRBJ1-5|TRBV7-9
ASSGQGHQPQH
>13|TRBJ1-6|TRBV6-6
ASRKGQGRGSPLH
>14|TRBJ2-4|TRBV9
ASSLGNSPAKNIQY
>11|TRBJ1-5|TRBV7-3
ASSLNSNQPQH
>14|TRBJ2-4|TRBV13
ASSTGQGIAKNIQY